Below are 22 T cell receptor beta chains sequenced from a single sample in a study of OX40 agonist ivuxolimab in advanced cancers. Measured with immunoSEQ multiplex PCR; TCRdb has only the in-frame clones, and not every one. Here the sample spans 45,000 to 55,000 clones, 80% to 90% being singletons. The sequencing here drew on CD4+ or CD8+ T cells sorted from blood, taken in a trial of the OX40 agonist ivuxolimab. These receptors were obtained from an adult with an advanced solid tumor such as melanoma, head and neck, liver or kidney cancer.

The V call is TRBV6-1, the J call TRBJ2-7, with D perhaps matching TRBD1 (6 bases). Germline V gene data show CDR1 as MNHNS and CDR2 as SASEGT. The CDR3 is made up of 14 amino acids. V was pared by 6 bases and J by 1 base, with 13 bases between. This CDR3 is CASRDWTVSYEQYF. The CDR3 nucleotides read TGTGCCAGCAGAGACTGGACAGTATCCTACGAGCAGTACTTC.

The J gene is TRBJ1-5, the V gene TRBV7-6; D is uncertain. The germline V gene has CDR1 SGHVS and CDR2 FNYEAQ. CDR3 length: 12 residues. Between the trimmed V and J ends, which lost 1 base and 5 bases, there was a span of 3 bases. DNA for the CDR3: TGTGCCAGCAGCTTAGGAGATCAGCCCCAGCATTTT. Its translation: CASSLGDQPQHF.

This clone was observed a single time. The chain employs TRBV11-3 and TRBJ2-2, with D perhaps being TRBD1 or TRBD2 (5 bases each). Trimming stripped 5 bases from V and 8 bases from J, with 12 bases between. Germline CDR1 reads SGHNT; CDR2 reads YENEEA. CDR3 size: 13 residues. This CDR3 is CASSGTDLGELFF. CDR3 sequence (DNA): TGTGCCAGCAGCGGGACGGACCTAGGGGAGCTGTTTTTT.

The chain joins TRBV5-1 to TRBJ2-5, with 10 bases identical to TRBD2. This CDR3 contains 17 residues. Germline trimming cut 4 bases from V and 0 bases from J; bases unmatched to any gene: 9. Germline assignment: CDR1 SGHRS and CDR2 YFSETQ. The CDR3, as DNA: TGCGCCAGCAGCCCGGGGACTAGCGTTTCGTACCAAGAGACCCAGTACTTC. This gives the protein CASSPGTSVSYQETQYF.

In DNA form, the CDR3 reads TGTGCCAGCGGGGTACAGGTTGCTGGCTACACCTTC. Translating gives CASGVQVAGYTF. The chain recombines TRBV2 with TRBJ1-2; a weak D match, TRBD1 (5 bases). The CDR3 runs to 12 residues. V gave up 8 bases and J gave up 7 bases, with 14 bases separating them. Looked up from germline, CDR1 is SNHLY and CDR2 is FYNNEI. Looking up the rest from reference TRBV2 and TRBJ1-2 gives the full variable domain: EPEVTQTPSHQVTQMGQEVILRCVPISNHLYFYWYRQILGQKVEFLVSFYNNEISEKSEIFDDQFSVERPDGSNFTLKIRSTKLEDSAMYFCASGVQVAGYTFGSGTRLTVV.

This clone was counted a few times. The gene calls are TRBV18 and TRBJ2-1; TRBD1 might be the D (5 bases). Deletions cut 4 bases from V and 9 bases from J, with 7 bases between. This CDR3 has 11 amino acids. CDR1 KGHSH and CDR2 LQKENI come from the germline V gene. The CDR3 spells CASSRQGEQFF. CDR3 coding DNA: TGTGCCAGCTCACGGCAGGGTGAGCAGTTCTTC. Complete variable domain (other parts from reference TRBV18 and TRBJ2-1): NAGVMQNPRHLVRRRGQEARLRCSPMKGHSHVYWYRQLPEEGLKFMVYLQKENIIDESGMPKERFSAEFPKEGPSILRIQQVVRGDSAAYFCASSRQGEQFFGPGTRLTVL.

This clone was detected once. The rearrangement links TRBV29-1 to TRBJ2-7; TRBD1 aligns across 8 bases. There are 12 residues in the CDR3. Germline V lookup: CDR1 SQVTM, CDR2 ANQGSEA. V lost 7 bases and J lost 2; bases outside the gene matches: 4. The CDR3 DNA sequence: TGCAGCGCGGGACAGGCTACCTACGAGCAGTACTTC. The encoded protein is CSAGQATYEQYF.

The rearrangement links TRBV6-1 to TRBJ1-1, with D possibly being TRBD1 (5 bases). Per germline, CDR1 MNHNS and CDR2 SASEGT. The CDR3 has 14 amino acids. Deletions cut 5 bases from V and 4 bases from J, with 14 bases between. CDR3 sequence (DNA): TGTGCCAGCAGTACAACGAGGGGTAGCACTGAAGCTTTCTTT. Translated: CASSTTRGSTEAFF.

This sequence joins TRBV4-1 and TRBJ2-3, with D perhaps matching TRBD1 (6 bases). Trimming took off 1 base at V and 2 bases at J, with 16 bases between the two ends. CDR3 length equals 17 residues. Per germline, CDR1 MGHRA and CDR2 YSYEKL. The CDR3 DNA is TGCGCCAGCAGCCAAGTAATTCACCAGGGGTTCACAGATACGCAGTATTTT. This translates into CASSQVIHQGFTDTQYF.

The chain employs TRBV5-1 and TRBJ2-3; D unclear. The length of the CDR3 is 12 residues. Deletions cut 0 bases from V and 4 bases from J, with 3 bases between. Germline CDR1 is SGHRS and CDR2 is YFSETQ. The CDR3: CASSLGADTQYF. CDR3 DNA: TGCGCCAGCAGCTTGGGAGCAGATACGCAGTATTTT.

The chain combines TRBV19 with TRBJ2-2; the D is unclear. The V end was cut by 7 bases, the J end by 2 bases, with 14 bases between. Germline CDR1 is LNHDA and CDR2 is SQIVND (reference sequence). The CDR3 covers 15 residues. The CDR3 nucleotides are TGTGCCAGTATCGAGTCGCGGTCCAACACCGGGGAGCTGTTTTTT. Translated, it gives CASIESRSNTGELFF.

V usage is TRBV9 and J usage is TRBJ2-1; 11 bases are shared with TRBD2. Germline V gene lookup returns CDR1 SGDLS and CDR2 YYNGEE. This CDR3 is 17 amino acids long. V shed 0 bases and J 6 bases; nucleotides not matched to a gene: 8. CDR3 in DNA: TGTGCCAGCAGCGTAGGTCTAGCGGGAGGAATTGGCAATGAGCAGTTCTTC. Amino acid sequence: CASSVGLAGGIGNEQFF.

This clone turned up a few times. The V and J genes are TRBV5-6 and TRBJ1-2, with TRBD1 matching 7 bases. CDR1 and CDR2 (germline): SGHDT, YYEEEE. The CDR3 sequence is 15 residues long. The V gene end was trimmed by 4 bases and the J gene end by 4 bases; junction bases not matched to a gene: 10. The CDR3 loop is CASSLGQRIRYGYTF. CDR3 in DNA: TGTGCCAGCAGCCTGGGACAGCGGATCCGCTATGGCTACACCTTC.

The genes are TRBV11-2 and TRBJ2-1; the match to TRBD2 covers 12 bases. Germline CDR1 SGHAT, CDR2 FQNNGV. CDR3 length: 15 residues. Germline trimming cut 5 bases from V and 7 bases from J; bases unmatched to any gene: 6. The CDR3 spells CASSQWTSGKNEQFF. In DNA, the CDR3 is TGTGCCAGCAGCCAGTGGACTAGCGGGAAGAATGAGCAGTTCTTC.

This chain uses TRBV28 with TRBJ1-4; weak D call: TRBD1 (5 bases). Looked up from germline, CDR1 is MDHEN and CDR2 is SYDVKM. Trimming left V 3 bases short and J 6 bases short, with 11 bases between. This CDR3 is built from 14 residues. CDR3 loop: CASSLEQGDEKLFF. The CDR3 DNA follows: TGTGCCAGCAGTTTGGAGCAGGGTGATGAAAAACTGTTTTTT.

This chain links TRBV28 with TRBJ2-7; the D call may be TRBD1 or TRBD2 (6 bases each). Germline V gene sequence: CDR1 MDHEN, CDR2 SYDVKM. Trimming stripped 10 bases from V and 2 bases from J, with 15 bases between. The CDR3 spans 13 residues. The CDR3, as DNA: TGTGCCACGGGGGCAGCGTACCCCTACGAGCAGTACTTC. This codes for CATGAAYPYEQYF.

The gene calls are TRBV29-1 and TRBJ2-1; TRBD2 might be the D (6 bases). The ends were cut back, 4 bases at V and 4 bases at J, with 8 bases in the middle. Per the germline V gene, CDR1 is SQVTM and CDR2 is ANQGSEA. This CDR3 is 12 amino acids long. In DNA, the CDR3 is TGCAGCGTTGGACTAGGTTACAATGAGCAGTTCTTC. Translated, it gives CSVGLGYNEQFF.

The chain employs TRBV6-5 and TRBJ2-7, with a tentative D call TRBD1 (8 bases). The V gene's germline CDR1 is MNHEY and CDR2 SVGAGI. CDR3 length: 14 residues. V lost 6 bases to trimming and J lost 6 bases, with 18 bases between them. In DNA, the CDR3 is TGTGCCAGCAGAGATACAGGGGGGGCGAGCGAGCAGTACTTC. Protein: CASRDTGGASEQYF.

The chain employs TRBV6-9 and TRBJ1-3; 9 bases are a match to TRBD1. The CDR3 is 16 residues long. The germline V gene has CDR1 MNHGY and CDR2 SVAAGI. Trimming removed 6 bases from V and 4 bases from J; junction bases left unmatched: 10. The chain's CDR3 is CASSPEQGARGNTIYF. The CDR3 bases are TGTGCCAGCAGCCCCGAACAGGGGGCGCGGGGAAACACCATATATTTT.

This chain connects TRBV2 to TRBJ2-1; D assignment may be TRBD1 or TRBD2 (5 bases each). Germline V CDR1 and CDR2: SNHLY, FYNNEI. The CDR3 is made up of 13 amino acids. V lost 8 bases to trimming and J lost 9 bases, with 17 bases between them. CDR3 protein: CASGRHLGTEQFF. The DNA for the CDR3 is TGTGCCAGCGGCAGACACCTTGGGACTGAGCAGTTCTTC.

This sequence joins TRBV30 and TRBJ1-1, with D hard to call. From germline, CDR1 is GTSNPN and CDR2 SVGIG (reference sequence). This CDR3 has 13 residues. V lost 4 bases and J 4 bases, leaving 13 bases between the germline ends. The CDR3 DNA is TGTGCCTGGAATAAGGAGATGGTCACTGAAGCTTTCTTT. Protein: CAWNKEMVTEAFF. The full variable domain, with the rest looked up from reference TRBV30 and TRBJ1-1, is SQTIHQWPATLVQPVGSPLSLECTVEGTSNPNLYWYRQAAGRGLQLLFYSVGIGQISSEVPQNLSASRPQDRQFILSSKKLLLSDSGFYLCAWNKEMVTEAFFGQGTRLTVV.

CDR3 protein: CASSQEGGGWSNQPQHF. The DNA for the CDR3 is TGCGCCAGCAGCCAAGAGGGGGGGGGCTGGAGCAATCAGCCCCAGCATTTT. The J gene is TRBJ1-5, the V gene TRBV4-1, with a possible D match to TRBD1 (6 bases). In germline, CDR1 is MGHRA, CDR2 YSYEKL. Trimming shortened V by 0 bases and J by 1 base, and 13 bases separated the two germline ends. This CDR3 region has 17 residues.